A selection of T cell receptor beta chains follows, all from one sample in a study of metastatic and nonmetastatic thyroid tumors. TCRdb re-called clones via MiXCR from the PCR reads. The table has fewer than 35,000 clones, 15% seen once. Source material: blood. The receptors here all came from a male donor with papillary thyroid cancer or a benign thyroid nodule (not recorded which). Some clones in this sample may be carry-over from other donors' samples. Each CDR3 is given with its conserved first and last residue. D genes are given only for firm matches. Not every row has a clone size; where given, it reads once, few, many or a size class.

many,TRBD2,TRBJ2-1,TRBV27,CASSLSARTSGINEQFF,TGTGCCAGCAGTTTATCGGCTCGGACTAGCGGAATTAATGAGCAGTTCTTC
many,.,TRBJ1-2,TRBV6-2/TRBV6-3,CASSYSQGGGYTF,TGTGCCAGCAGTTACTCGCAGGGCGGTGGCTACACCTTC
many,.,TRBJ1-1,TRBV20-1,CSAGGDTEAFF,TGCAGTGCTGGCGGGGACACTGAAGCTTTCTTT
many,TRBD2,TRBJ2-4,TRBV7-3,CASPYQGRVGLNIQYF,TGTGCCAGCCCCTACCAAGGGAGGGTCGGGTTGAACATTCAGTACTTC
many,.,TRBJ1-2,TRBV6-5,CASSYSFQGRVGYTF,TGTGCCAGCAGTTACTCATTTCAGGGGCGGGTTGGCTACACCTTC
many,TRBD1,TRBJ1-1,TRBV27,CASSGTGGINTEAFF,TGTGCCAGCAGCGGGACAGGGGGAATTAACACTGAAGCTTTCTTT
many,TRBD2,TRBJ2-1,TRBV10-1,CASSASGGSYNEQFF,TGCGCCAGCAGTGCAAGCGGGGGATCCTACAATGAGCAGTTCTTC
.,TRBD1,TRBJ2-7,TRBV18,CASSPPGQGYEQYF,TGTGCCAGCTCACCACCTGGACAGGGGTACGAGCAGTACTTC
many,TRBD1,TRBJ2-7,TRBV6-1,CASRTGYHEQYF,TGTGCCAGTAGGACAGGGTACCACGAGCAGTACTTC
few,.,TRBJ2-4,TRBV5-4,CASSSGVQNIQYF,TGTGCCAGCAGCTCGGGGGTCCAAAACATTCAGTACTTC
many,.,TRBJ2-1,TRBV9,CASSPPTGYNEQFF,TGTGCCAGCAGCCCCCCCACGGGGTACAATGAGCAGTTCTTC
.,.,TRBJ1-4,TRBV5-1,CASSFGRQWGGKLFF,TGCGCCAGCAGCTTTGGCCGACAGTGGGGAGGAAAACTGTTTTTT
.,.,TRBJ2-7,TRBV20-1,CSARQGSYEQYF,TGCAGTGCTAGACAGGGGTCGTACGAGCAGTACTTC
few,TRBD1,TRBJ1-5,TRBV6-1,CASSRTGCVSNQPQHF,TGTGCCAGCAGTCGGACAGGGTGCGTGAGCAATCAGCCCCAGCATTTT
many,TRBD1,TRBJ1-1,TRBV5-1,CASSFLTGGDTEAFF,TGCGCCAGCAGCTTTCTGACAGGGGGGGACACTGAAGCTTTCTTT
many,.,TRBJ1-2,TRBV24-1,CATSDFAGGGYTF,TGTGCCACCAGTGATTTCGCCGGAGGTGGCTACACCTTC
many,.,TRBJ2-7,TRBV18,CASSPPSDAYEQYF,TGTGCCAGCTCACCACCGAGTGATGCCTACGAGCAGTACTTC
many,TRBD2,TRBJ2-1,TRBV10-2,CASSARLAGVSEQFF,TGCGCCAGCAGTGCCAGACTAGCGGGAGTTTCTGAGCAGTTCTTC
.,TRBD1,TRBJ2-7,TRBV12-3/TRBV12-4,CASSLGRGHEKYF,TGTGCCAGCAGTCTCGGCAGGGGGCATGAGAAGTACTTC
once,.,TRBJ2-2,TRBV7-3,CASSSDGNTGYLFF,TGTGCCAGCAGCTCGGACGGGAACACCGGGTATCTGTTTTTT
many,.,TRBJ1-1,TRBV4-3,CASSQDSSTEAFF,TGCGCCAGCAGCCAAGATTCCAGCACTGAAGCTTTCTTT
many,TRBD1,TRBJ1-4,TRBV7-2,CASSSYTGAEKLFF,TGTGCCAGCAGCTCGTATACAGGGGCTGAAAAACTGTTTTTT
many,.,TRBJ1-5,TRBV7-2,CASSLVAGPNQPQHF,TGTGCCAGCAGCTTAGTCGCAGGCCCCAATCAGCCCCAGCATTTT
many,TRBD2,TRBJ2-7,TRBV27,CASRDPKSGGAYEQYF,TGTGCCAGCAGAGACCCTAAGTCCGGGGGGGCCTACGAGCAGTACTTC
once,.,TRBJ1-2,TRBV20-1,CSARDEGRGYGYTF,TGCAGTGCTAGAGATGAAGGCAGGGGATATGGCTATACCTTC
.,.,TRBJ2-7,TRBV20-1,CSATSWFDEQYF,TGCAGTGCTACCAGTTGGTTCGACGAGCAGTACTTC
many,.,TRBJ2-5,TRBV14,CASSQDHGIQYF,TGTGCCAGCAGCCAAGATCACGGGATCCAGTACTTC
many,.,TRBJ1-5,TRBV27,CASSFGFNQPQHF,TGTGCCAGCAGTTTCGGTTTTAATCAGCCCCAGCATTTT
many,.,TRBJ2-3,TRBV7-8,CASSLARTGDTQYF,TGTGCCAGCAGCTTAGCGCGGACGGGGGATACGCAGTATTTT
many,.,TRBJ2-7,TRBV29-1,CSAHGASYEQYF,TGCAGCGCCCACGGGGCGTCCTACGAGCAGTACTTC
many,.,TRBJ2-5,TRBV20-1,CSARDRMGGETQYF,TGCAGTGCCCGGGACAGAATGGGGGGAGAGACCCAGTACTTC
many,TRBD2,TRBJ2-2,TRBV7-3,CASSFNSGRVPTGELFF,TGTGCCAGCAGCTTCAATAGCGGGAGGGTCCCCACCGGGGAGCTGTTTTTT
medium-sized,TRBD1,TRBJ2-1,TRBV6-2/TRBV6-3,CASKSDRDTYNEQFF,TGTGCCAGCAAATCGGACAGGGACACCTACAATGAGCAGTTCTTC
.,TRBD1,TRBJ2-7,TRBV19,CASSPDRGDLREQYF,TGTGCCAGTAGTCCCGACAGGGGGGACCTTAGGGAGCAGTACTTC
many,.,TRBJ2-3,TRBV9,CASSVLARDTDTQYF,TGTGCCAGCAGCGTACTAGCGAGGGACACAGATACGCAGTATTTT
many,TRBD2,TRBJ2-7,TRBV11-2,CASSSRLAALGEQYF,TGTGCCAGCAGCTCCCGACTAGCGGCCCTGGGAGAGCAGTACTTC
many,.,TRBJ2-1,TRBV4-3,CASSRAVNEQFF,TGCGCCAGCAGCCGGGCAGTCAATGAGCAGTTCTTC
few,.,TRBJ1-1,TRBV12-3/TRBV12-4,CASRGAGVGTEAFF,TGTGCCAGCAGGGGGGCAGGGGTGGGCACTGAAGCTTTCTTT
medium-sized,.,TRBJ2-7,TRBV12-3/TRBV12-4,CASSRTESYEQYF,TGTGCCAGCAGTCGGACTGAGTCCTACGAGCAGTACTTC
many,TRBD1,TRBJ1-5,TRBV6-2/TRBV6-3,CASSTTGQGTKGNQPQHF,TGTGCCAGCAGTACTACGGGACAGGGGACAAAGGGCAATCAGCCCCAGCATTTT
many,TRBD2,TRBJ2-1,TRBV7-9,CASSTSGSYNEQFF,TGTGCCAGCAGTACTAGCGGGAGTTACAATGAGCAGTTCTTC
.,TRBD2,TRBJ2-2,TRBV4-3,CASSHLAGDTGELFF,TGCGCCAGCAGCCATCTAGCGGGGGACACCGGGGAGCTGTTTTTT
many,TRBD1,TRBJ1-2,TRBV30,CAWGTGQGEWNGYTF,TGTGCCTGGGGGACGGGACAGGGGGAGTGGAATGGCTACACCTTC
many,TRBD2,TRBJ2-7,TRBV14,CASRKSGREFEQYF,TGTGCCAGCCGAAAAAGCGGGAGGGAGTTCGAGCAGTACTTC